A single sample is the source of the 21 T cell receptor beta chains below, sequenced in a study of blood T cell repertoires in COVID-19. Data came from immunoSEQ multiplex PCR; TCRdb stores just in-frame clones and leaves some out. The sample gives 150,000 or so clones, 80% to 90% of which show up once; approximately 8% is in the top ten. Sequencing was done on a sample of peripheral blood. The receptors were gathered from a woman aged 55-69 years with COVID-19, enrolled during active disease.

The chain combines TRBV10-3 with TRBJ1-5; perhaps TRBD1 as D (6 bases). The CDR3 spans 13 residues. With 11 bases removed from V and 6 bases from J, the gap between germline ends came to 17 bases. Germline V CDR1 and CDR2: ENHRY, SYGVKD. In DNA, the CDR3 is TGTGCCTCCCGCCGACAGGTGGGTCAGCCCCAGCATTTT. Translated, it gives CASRRQVGQPQHF.

The CDR3 DNA reads as TGCGCCAGCAGCCAAGATTCAGGGGGCAGTAATTCACCCCTCCACTTT. It yields the protein CASSQDSGGSNSPLHF. The chain combines TRBV4-3 with TRBJ1-6; TRBD1 aligns across 8 bases. CDR3 length equals 16 residues. The V gene's germline CDR1 is LGHNA and CDR2 YSLEER. V trimming: 0 bases; J trimming: 6 bases; junction bases outside the gene matches: 4.

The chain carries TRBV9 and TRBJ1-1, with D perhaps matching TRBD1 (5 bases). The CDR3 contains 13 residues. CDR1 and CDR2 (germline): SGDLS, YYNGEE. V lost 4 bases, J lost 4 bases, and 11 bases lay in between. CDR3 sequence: CASSQRRGTEAFF. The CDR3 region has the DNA TGTGCCAGCAGCCAAAGGAGGGGCACTGAAGCTTTCTTT.

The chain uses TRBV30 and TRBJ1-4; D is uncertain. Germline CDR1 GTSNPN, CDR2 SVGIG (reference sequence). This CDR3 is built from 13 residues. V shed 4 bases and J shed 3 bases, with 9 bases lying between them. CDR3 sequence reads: CAWMGSSNEKLFF. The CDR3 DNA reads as TGTGCCTGGATGGGCAGTTCTAATGAAAAACTGTTTTTT.

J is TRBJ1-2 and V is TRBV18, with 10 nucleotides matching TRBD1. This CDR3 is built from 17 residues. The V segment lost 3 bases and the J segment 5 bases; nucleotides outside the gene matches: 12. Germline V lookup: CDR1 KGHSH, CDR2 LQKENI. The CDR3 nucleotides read TGTGCCAGCTCACCGCTGGCTTTGACAGGGGGCGCGTATGGCTACACCTTC. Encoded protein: CASSPLALTGGAYGYTF.

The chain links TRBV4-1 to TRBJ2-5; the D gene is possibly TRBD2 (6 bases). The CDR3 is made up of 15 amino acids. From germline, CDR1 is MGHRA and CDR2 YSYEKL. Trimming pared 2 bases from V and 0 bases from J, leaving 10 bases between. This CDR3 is CASSQTRDYQETQYF. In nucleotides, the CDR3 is TGCGCCAGCAGCCAAACAAGGGACTACCAAGAGACCCAGTACTTC.

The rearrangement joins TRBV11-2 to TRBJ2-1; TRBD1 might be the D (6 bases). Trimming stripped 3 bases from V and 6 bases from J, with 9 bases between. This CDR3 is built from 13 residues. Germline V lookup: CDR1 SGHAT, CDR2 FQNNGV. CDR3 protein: CASSFTGFNEQFF. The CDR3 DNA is TGTGCCAGCAGCTTCACAGGGTTCAATGAGCAGTTCTTC.

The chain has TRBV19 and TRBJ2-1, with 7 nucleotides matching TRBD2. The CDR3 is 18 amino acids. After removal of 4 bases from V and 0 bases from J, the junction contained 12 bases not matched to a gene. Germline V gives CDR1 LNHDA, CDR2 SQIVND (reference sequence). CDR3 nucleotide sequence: TGTGCCAGTAGTAATGCGGGACTACATGAAAGCTCCTACAATGAGCAGTTCTTC. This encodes CASSNAGLHESSYNEQFF.

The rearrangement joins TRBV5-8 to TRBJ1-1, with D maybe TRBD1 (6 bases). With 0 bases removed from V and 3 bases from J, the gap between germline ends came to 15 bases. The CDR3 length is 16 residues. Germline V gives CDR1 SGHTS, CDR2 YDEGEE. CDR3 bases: TGTGCCAGCAGCTTGGCTGGGGGGGCGCGGGACACTGAAGCTTTCTTT. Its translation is CASSLAGGARDTEAFF.

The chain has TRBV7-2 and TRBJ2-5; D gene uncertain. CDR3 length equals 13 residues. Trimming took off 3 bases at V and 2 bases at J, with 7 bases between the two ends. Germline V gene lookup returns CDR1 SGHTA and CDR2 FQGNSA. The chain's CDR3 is CASSFSTQETQYF. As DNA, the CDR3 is TGTGCCAGCAGCTTTAGCACACAAGAGACCCAGTACTTC.

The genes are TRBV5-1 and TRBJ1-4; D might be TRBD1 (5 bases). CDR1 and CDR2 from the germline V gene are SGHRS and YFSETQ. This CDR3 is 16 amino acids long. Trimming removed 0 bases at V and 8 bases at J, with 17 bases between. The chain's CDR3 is CASSLEVGRVNEKLFF. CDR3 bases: TGCGCCAGCAGCTTGGAAGTCGGCAGGGTAAACGAAAAACTGTTTTTT. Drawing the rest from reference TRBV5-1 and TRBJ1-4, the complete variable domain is KAGVTQTPRYLIKTRGQQVTLSCSPISGHRSVSWYQQTPGQGLQFLFEYFSETQRNKGNFPGRFSGRQFSNSRSEMNVSTLELGDSALYLCASSLEVGRVNEKLFFGSGTQLSVL.

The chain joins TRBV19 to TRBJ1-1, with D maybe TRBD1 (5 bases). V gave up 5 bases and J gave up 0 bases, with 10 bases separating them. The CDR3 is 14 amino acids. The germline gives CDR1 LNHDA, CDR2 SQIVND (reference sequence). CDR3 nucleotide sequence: TGTGCCAGTAGTCTGACAGATATGAACACTGAAGCTTTCTTT. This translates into CASSLTDMNTEAFF.

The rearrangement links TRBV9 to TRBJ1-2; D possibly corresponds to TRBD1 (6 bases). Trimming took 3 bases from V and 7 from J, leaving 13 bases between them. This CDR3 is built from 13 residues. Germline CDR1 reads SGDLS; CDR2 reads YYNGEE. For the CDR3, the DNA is TGTGCCAGCAGCGATGGACAGCACTTTGGCTACACCTTC. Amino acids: CASSDGQHFGYTF.

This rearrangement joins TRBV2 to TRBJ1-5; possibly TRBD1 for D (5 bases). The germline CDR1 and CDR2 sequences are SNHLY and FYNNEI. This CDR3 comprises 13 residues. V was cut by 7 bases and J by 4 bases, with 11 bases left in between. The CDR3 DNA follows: TGTGCCAGCAAGCTAGGGGCAAATCAGCCCCAGCATTTT. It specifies CASKLGANQPQHF.

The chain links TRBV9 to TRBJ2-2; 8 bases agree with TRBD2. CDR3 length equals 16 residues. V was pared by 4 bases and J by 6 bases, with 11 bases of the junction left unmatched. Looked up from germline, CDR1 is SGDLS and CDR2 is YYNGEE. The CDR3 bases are TGTGCCAGCAGCCACTCCCGGGAGGGGACTTCCGGGGAGCTGTTTTTT. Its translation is CASSHSREGTSGELFF.

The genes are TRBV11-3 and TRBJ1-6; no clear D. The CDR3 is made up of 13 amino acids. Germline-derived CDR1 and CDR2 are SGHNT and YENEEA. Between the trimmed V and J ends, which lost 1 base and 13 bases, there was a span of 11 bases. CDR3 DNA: TGTGCCAGCAGCTTAGCACCCCACTTGCCCCTCCACTTT. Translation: CASSLAPHLPLHF.

Here the CDR3 reads CASSTNDLRGGYGYTF. CDR3 bases: TGTGCCAGCAGCACGAATGACCTCCGAGGAGGCTATGGCTACACCTTC. This chain joins TRBV7-9 and TRBJ1-2, with D hard to call. The V gene lost 5 bases and the J gene lost 4 bases, with 20 bases spanning the gap. The V gene's germline CDR1 is SEHNR and CDR2 FQNEAQ (reference sequence). The CDR3 extends over 16 amino acids.

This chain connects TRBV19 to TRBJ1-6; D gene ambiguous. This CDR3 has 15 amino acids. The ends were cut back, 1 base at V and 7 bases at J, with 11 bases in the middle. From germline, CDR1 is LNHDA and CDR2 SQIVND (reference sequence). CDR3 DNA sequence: TGTGCCAGTAGTATAGCTGAGGGCTGGAATTCACCCCTCCACTTT. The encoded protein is CASSIAEGWNSPLHF.

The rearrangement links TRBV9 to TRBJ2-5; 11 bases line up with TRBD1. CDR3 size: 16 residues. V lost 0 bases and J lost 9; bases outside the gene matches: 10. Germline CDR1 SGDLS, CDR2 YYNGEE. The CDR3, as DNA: TGTGCCAGCAGCGTAGCTATGAGGGGACAGGGGGAAGCCCAGTACTTC. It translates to CASSVAMRGQGEAQYF. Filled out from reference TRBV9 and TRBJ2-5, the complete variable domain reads DSGVTQTPKHLITATGQRVTLRCSPRSGDLSVYWYQQSLDQGLQFLIQYYNGEERAKGNILERFSAQQFPDLHSELNLSSLELGDSALYFCASSVAMRGQGEAQYFGPGTRLLVL.

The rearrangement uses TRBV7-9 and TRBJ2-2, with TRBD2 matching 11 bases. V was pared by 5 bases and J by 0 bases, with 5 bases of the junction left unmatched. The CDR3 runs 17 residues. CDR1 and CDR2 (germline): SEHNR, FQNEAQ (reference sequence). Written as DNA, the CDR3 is TGTGCCAGCAGCCCTACTAGCGGGGGCCCGAACACCGGGGAGCTGTTTTTT. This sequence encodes CASSPTSGGPNTGELFF.

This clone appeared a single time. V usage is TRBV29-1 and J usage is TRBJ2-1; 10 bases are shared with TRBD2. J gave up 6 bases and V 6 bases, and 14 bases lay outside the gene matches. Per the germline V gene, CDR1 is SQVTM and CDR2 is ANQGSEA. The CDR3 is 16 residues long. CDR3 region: CSVPPSLAGAPNEQFF. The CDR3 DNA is TGCAGCGTCCCCCCCTCGCTAGCGGGGGCCCCCAATGAGCAGTTCTTC.